The 28 T cell receptor beta chains listed next were all sequenced from one sample in a study of blood T cells in healthy people across ages. Through a sample-barcoded 5' primer and a J-beta primer mix, a second PCR was run for roughly 7 to 11 cycles. TCRdb reprocessed the 5' RACE reads via MiXCR and lists one record per CDR3 protein. The sample includes 500,000 to 650,000 distinct CDR3 sequences, 27% of them seen just once. The sample was also reused in another study, on T cells of mothers and their children.

What was sequenced was blood. These receptors were collected from a boy aged 2-9 years in good health.

Comments on this clonotype: Sequence at one end of the junction differs from germline and may be a read error. The J gene is TRBJ2-3, the V gene TRBV10-3; possibly TRBD1 or TRBD2 for D (5 bases each). The CDR3 is 14 residues long. Germline V CDR1 and CDR2: ENHRY, SYGVKD. CDR3: CAVSPWGTADTQYF. The CDR3 DNA reads TGTGCCGTCAGCCCTTGGGGGACGGCAGATACGCAGTATTTT.

This clonotype has more than one count but fewer than ten. This chain joins TRBV5-5 and TRBJ1-2, with 7 bases lining up with TRBD1. The CDR3 consists of 15 residues. J was trimmed by 2 bases and V by 0 bases; bases with no gene match: 4. Looked up from germline, CDR1 is SGHKS and CDR2 is YYEKEE (reference sequence). CDR3 sequence reads: CASSLAEGANYGYTF. For the CDR3, the DNA is TGTGCCAGCAGCTTGGCGGAGGGGGCGAACTATGGCTACACCTTC.

Concerning this clonotype itself: This CDR3 is missing its conserved last phenylalanine or tryptophan, likely due to a read error. The J gene is TRBJ2-1, the V gene TRBV3-1, with unresolved D. Germline CDR1 reads LGHDT; CDR2 reads YNNKEL (reference sequence). The CDR3 runs to 12 residues. Trimming took off 5 bases at V and 0 bases at J, with 2 bases between the two ends. The CDR3 loop is CASSISYNEQFL. CDR3 sequence (DNA): TGTGCCAGCAGCATCTCCTACAATGAGCAGTTCCTC.

The rearrangement joins TRBV7-9 to TRBJ1-1; TRBD1 matches 8 bases. V was clipped by 3 bases and J by 1 base; unmatched bases: 4. CDR1 and CDR2 (germline): SEHNR, FQNEAQ (reference sequence). This CDR3 is built from 15 residues. CDR3 sequence reads: CASSFAQGGNTEAFF. As DNA, the CDR3 is TGTGCCAGCAGCTTCGCACAGGGGGGGAACACTGAAGCTTTCTTT.

This clonotype was seen a handful of times. J is TRBJ2-5 and V is TRBV5-5, with 7 nucleotides matching TRBD2. CDR3 size: 15 residues. J was trimmed by 5 bases and V by 0 bases; bases with no gene match: 7. CDR1 is SGHKS, CDR2 YYEKEE, per germline (reference sequence). CDR3 amino acids: CASSLGFGRRETQYF. The CDR3, as DNA: TGTGCCAGCAGCTTGGGGTTCGGGAGGAGGGAGACCCAGTACTTC.

This clonotype was detected once. V and J are TRBV11-2 and TRBJ2-3; D unresolved. The CDR3 is 13 residues long. Trimming left V 5 bases short and J 4 bases short, with 10 bases between. The germline V gene encodes CDR1 SGHAT and CDR2 FQNNGV. The CDR3, as DNA: TGTGCCAGCAGCCTCTACCACCCAGATACGCAGTATTTT. Its protein product is CASSLYHPDTQYF.

This clonotype showed up just a few times. The chain employs TRBV9 and TRBJ1-2; 8 bases are shared with TRBD1. This CDR3 comprises 15 residues. Germline values: CDR1 SGDLS, CDR2 YYNGEE. V gave up 2 bases and J gave up 7 bases; unmatched junction bases: 10. CDR3 nucleotides: TGTGCCAGCAGCGTCGGCCAGGGGGCGTCGGGTGGCTACACCTTC. Translated, it gives CASSVGQGASGGYTF.

The V gene is TRBV20-1, the J gene TRBJ2-5; TRBD2 matches at 10 bases. The V gene's germline CDR1 is DFQATT and CDR2 SNEGSKA (reference sequence). The CDR3 runs to 15 residues. J lost 2 bases, V lost 3 bases, and 6 bases had no gene match. CDR3 coding DNA: TGCAGTGCTAGTTGGGGGACTAGCGAACAAGAGACCCAGTACTTC. Residues: CSASWGTSEQETQYF.

This clonotype turned up a few times. This chain connects TRBV25-1 to TRBJ1-1; D is ambiguous. The CDR3 covers 12 residues. CDR1 and CDR2 (germline): MGHDK, SYGVNS. The V end lost 4 bases, the J end lost 11 bases, and 14 bases lay between the germline ends. This CDR3 reads CASSAKTRDAFF. The CDR3, as DNA: TGTGCCAGCAGTGCGAAAACTCGTGACGCTTTCTTT.

A few counts support this clonotype. The chain links TRBV6-4 to TRBJ2-3; unclear D gene. Trimming removed 9 bases from V and 4 bases from J, with 11 bases in between. This CDR3 is built from 12 residues. The germline V gene has CDR1 MRHNA and CDR2 SNTAGT. The CDR3: CARGGHSDTQYF. DNA of the CDR3: TGTGCCAGAGGTGGGCATTCAGATACGCAGTATTTT.

This clonotype was counted many times. V is TRBV2 and J is TRBJ2-3; 10 positions agree with TRBD2. Per germline, CDR1 SNHLY and CDR2 FYNNEI. The CDR3 has 15 residues. V shed 6 bases, J shed 3 bases, and the junction held 6 bases outside the gene matches. The CDR3 sequence: CASSPGLAWTDTQYF. In DNA, the CDR3 is TGTGCCAGCAGCCCGGGACTAGCGTGGACAGATACGCAGTATTTT.

There are a few counts of this clonotype. The rearrangement uses TRBV5-1 and TRBJ1-2, with TRBD1 matching over 9 bases. Germline V gene data show CDR1 as SGHRS and CDR2 as YFSETQ. The CDR3 covers 15 residues. Trimming cost V 4 bases and J 0 bases; bases outside gene matches: 4. The CDR3 loop is CASSADRGPNYGYTF. The CDR3 nucleotides read TGCGCCAGCAGCGCGGACAGGGGACCTAACTATGGCTACACCTTC.

In this sample, this clonotype turned up many times. This rearrangement joins TRBV4-2 to TRBJ2-6, with D perhaps assigned TRBD1 or TRBD2 (5 bases each). The CDR3 length is 16 residues. V was shortened by 3 bases and J by 0 bases, with 9 bases between the two germline ends. Looked up from germline, CDR1 is LGHNA and CDR2 is YNFKEQ. The CDR3 region is CASSQGDGSGANVLTF. The CDR3 bases are TGTGCCAGCAGCCAGGGGGACGGCTCTGGGGCCAACGTCCTGACTTTC.

The gene calls are TRBV15 and TRBJ1-1, with 9 nucleotides matching TRBD1. The CDR3 totals 15 residues. CDR1 and CDR2 from the germline V gene are LNHNV and YYDKDF (reference sequence). The V gene end was trimmed by 7 bases and the J gene end by 5 bases; junction bases not matched to a gene: 11. The CDR3 reads CATTMFGTGTTEAFF. The CDR3 DNA sequence: TGTGCCACCACCATGTTCGGGACAGGGACAACTGAAGCTTTCTTT.

Concerning this clonotype itself: This may stem from a read error, because a much larger clone lies one nucleotide away. V is TRBV11-2 and J is TRBJ2-3; 11 nucleotides align to TRBD2. The CDR3 runs 15 residues. Germline CDR1 and CDR2: SGHAT and FQNNGV. This CDR3 is CANSSSGRSTDTQYF. Written as DNA, the CDR3 is TGTGCCAACAGCTCTAGCGGGAGGAGCACAGATACGCAGTATTTT.

The CDR3 coding sequence is TGCGCCAGCAGCCAAGATTTGGGGGCAGGTCTCTACGAGCAGTACTTC. Translation: CASSQDLGAGLYEQYF. The J gene is TRBJ2-7, the V gene TRBV4-3; a weak D match, TRBD1 (6 bases). Trimming removed 0 bases at V and 3 bases at J, with 15 bases between. This CDR3 has 16 amino acids. CDR1 is LGHNA and CDR2 is YSLEER in the germline V gene.

This clonotype occurred a few times. This chain joins TRBV5-1 and TRBJ2-4, with 13 bases matching TRBD2. The CDR3 consists of 19 residues. Germline-derived CDR1 and CDR2 are SGHRS and YFSETQ. V dropped 0 bases and J dropped 0; count of bases not matched to a gene: 6. The CDR3 coding sequence is TGCGCCAGCAGCTTGGGGACTAGCGGGAGTAGGCAAGCCAAAAACATTCAGTACTTC. Amino acids: CASSLGTSGSRQAKNIQYF.

This clonotype was observed a handful of times. The chain recombines TRBV27 with TRBJ1-2; no clear D. Germline CDR1 is MNHEY and CDR2 is SMNVEV (reference sequence). This CDR3 region has 12 residues. Trimming removed 6 bases from V and 3 bases from J, with 8 bases in between. The CDR3 region has the DNA TGTGCCAGCAGCGGACCGTACTATGGCTACACCTTC. Translating gives CASSGPYYGYTF.

In its sample, this clonotype was seen a few times. One junction end disagrees with the germline gene, perhaps due to a read error. The rearrangement joins TRBV12-3 or TRBV12-4 to TRBJ1-1; no clear D gene. This CDR3 is 14 amino acids long. Here the CDR3 reads CASSFTVSITGAFF. The CDR3 DNA reads as TGTGCCAGCAGTTTTACAGTTTCTATCACTGGAGCTTTCTTT.

The rearrangement joins TRBV5-1 to TRBJ2-1, with TRBD2 identical over 8 bases. Germline CDR1 reads SGHRS; CDR2 reads YFSETQ. The CDR3 contains 18 residues. V shed 1 base and J 8 bases; nucleotides not matched to a gene: 17. CDR3 DNA sequence: TGCGCCAGCAGCTTGTCGGTAGCGGGATCTCTGGATGGCTATGAGCAGTTCTTC. Its protein product is CASSLSVAGSLDGYEQFF.

This clonotype was detected many times. V gene TRBV29-1 combines with J gene TRBJ2-7; D may match TRBD1 or TRBD2 (5 bases each). This CDR3 is built from 16 residues. Germline assignment: CDR1 SQVTM and CDR2 ANQGSEA. The ends were cut back, 1 base at V and 3 bases at J, with 19 bases in the middle. The CDR3 DNA follows: TGCAGCGTTGAAGGCCCCCCCGGGACGGGTCTCTACGAGCAGTACTTC. It is translated as CSVEGPPGTGLYEQYF.

CDR3 region: CASSLAGGFEQYF. CDR3 sequence (DNA): TGTGCCAGCAGCTTGGCCGGGGGCTTCGAGCAGTACTTC. The chain employs TRBV5-5 and TRBJ2-5, with D possibly being TRBD1 or TRBD2 (6 bases each). The J call may be mistaken, given a closer DNA end match to TRBJ2-7. This CDR3 has 13 residues. Germline CDR1 is SGHKS and CDR2 is YYEKEE (reference sequence).

This clonotype was seen a few times. V and J are TRBV29-1 and TRBJ1-1; D is possibly TRBD1 (6 bases). Germline CDR1 reads SQVTM; CDR2 reads ANQGSEA. The CDR3 is made up of 13 amino acids. Trimming left V 2 bases short and J 4 bases short, with 11 bases between. CDR3 coding DNA: TGCAGCGTTGAACGCAGGGGCGGCACTGAAGCTTTCTTT. This gives the protein CSVERRGGTEAFF.

This clonotype is a singleton in its sample. The rearrangement links TRBV29-1 to TRBJ2-1; D tentatively reads TRBD1 or TRBD2 (5 bases each). CDR1 is SQVTM, CDR2 ANQGSEA, per germline. Between the trimmed V and J ends, which lost 7 bases and 4 bases, there was a span of 14 bases. The CDR3 runs 13 residues. CDR3 region: CSARDGDYNEQFF. The CDR3 nucleotides are TGCAGCGCCCGGGACGGGGATTACAATGAGCAGTTCTTC.

The chain is built from TRBV5-1 and TRBJ2-3, with 11 positions matching TRBD2. V was clipped by 1 base and J by 5 bases; unmatched bases: 6. Germline V gene lookup returns CDR1 SGHRS and CDR2 YFSETQ. This CDR3 spans 16 amino acids. The chain's CDR3 is CASSLPKGLAEDTQYF. CDR3 nucleotides: TGCGCCAGCAGCTTGCCGAAGGGACTAGCGGAAGATACGCAGTATTTT.

The chain uses TRBV12-3 or TRBV12-4 and TRBJ2-6; 8 positions match TRBD1. The CDR3 length is 16 residues. J lost 0 bases, V lost 8 bases, and 6 bases had no gene match. For the CDR3, the DNA is TGTGCCAGCGAGGGACAGGACTCCTCTGGGGCCAACGTCCTGACTTTC. Protein product: CASEGQDSSGANVLTF.

This rearrangement joins TRBV27 to TRBJ2-1; 11 bases fit TRBD2. Germline CDR1 reads MNHEY; CDR2 reads SMNVEV (reference sequence). The CDR3 has 18 amino acids. Trimming at V came to 5 bases and at J to 4 bases, leaving 13 bases not matched to a gene. As DNA, the CDR3 is TGTGCCAGCAGTCCATTATTAGCGGGAGGGCCGTTGTACAATGAGCAGTTCTTC. This codes for CASSPLLAGGPLYNEQFF.

In this sample, this clonotype turned up a few times. The chain carries TRBV21-1 and TRBJ2-5; the table's TRBD2 call for D was not verified on the DNA. TRBJ2-1 matches the DNA end more closely, so the J call is doubtful. TRBV21-1 corresponds to a pseudogene. This CDR3 has 11 amino acids. The CDR3, as DNA: TGTGCCATCCCCGAGGGTAATGAGCAGTTCTTC. Amino acids: CAIPEGNEQFF.